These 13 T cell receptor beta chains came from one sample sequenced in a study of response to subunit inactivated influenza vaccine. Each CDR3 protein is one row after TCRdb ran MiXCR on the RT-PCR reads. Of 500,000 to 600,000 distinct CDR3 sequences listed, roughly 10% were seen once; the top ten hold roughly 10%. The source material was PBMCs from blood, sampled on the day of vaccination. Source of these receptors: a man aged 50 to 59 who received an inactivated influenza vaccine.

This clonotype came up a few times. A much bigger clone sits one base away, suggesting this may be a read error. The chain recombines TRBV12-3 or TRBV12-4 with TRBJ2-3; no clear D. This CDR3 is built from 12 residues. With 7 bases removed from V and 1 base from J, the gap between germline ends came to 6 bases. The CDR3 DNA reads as TGTGCCAGCACTTGGGGCACAGATACGCAGTATTTT. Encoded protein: CASTWGTDTQYF.

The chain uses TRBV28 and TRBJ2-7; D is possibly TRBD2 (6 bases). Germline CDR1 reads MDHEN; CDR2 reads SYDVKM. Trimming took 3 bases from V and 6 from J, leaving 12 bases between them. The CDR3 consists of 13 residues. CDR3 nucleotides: TGTGCCAGCAGTTTGGAGGGTTTTGGCGAGCAGTACTTC. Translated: CASSLEGFGEQYF.

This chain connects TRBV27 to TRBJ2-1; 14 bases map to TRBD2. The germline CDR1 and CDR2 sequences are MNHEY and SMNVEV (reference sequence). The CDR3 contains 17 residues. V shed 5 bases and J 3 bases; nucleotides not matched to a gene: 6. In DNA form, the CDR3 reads TGTGCCAGCAGTCCCGGGACTAGCGGGAGCTACTACAATGAGCAGTTCTTC. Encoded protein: CASSPGTSGSYYNEQFF.

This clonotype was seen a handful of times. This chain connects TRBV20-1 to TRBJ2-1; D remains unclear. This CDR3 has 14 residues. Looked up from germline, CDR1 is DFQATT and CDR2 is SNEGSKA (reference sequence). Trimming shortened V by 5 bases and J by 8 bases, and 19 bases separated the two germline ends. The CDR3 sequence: CSALTPAERDEQFF. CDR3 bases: TGCAGTGCTCTAACCCCCGCCGAACGGGATGAGCAGTTCTTC.

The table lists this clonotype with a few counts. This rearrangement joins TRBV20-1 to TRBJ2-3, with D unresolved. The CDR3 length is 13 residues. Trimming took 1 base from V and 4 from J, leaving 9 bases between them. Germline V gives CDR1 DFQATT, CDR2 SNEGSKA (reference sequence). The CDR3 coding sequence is TGCAGTGCTAGAGTTGCTTCCCCAGATACGCAGTATTTT. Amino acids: CSARVASPDTQYF.

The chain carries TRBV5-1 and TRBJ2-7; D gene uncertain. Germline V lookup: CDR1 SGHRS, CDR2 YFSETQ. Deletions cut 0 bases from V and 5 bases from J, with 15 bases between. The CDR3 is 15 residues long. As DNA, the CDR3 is TGCGCCAGCAGCTTGGCCTTTACACCGCACCACGAGCAGTACTTC. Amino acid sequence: CASSLAFTPHHEQYF.

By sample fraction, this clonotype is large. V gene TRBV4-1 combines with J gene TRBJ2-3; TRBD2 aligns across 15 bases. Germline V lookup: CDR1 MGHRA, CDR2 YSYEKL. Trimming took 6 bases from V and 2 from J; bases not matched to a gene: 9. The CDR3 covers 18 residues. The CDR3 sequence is CASSHWTSGGVYTDTQYF. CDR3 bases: TGCGCCAGCAGTCACTGGACTAGCGGGGGGGTATACACAGATACGCAGTATTTT.

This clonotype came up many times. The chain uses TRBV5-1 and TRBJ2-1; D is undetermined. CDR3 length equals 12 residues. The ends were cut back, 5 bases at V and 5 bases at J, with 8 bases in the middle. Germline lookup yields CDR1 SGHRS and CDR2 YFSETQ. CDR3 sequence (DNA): TGCGCCAGCAGGGGCCCTGACAATGAGCAGTTCTTC. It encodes CASRGPDNEQFF. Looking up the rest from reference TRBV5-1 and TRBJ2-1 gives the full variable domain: KAGVTQTPRYLIKTRGQQVTLSCSPISGHRSVSWYQQTPGQGLQFLFEYFSETQRNKGNFPGRFSGRQFSNSRSEMNVSTLELGDSALYLCASRGPDNEQFFGPGTRLTVL.

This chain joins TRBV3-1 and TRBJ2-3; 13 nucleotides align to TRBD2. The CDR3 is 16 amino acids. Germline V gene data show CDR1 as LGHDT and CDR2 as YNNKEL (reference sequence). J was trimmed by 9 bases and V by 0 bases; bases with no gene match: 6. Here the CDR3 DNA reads TGTGCCAGCAGCCAAGAGGCGGGACTAGCGGGAACCACGCAGTATTTT. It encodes CASSQEAGLAGTTQYF.

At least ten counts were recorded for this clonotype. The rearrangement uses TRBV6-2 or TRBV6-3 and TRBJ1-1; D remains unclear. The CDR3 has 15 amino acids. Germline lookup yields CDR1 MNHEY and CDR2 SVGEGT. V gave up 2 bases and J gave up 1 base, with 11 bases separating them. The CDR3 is CASSYDSEGNTEAFF. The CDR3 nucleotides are TGTGCCAGCAGTTACGACTCCGAGGGGAACACTGAAGCTTTCTTT.

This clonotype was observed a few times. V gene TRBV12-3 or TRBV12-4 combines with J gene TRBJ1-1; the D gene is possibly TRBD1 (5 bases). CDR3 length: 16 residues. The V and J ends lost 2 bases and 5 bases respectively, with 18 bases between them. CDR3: CASSLFSTGGGTEAFF. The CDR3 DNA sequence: TGTGCCAGCAGTTTATTCTCTACAGGCGGGGGAACTGAAGCTTTCTTT.

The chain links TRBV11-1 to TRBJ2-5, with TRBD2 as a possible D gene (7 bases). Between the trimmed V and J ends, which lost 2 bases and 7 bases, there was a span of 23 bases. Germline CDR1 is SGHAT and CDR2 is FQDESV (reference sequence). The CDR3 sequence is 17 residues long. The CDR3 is CASSLRGATSSSVTQYF. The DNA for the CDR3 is TGTGCCAGCAGCTTACGGGGGGCCACTAGCTCTTCCGTGACCCAGTACTTC.

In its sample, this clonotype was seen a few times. CDR3 sequence: CASSLRGGSEQFF. The CDR3 bases are TGTGCCAGCAGCCTGAGAGGGGGCAGTGAGCAGTTCTTC. The rearrangement joins TRBV12-3 or TRBV12-4 to TRBJ2-1; 7 bases line up with TRBD1. This CDR3 contains 13 residues. The trim removed 6 bases at V and 9 bases at J, leaving 8 bases unmatched.